Below, 5 T cell receptor beta chains from the same sample are listed, as sequenced in a study of cytomegalovirus exposure and HLA in healthy donors. Using immunoSEQ multiplex PCR, the repertoire was profiled, and TCRdb retains in-frame clones only, with some absent. The table has about 90,000 clones, roughly 83% seen once. Sequenced sample: PBMCs. The receptors derive from a woman between 18 and 29 years old in good health and CMV-seropositive.

The chain employs TRBV7-6 and TRBJ2-7; TRBD2 matches 7 bases. CDR3 size: 12 residues. V trimming: 3 bases; J trimming: 7 bases; junction bases outside the gene matches: 3. Germline loops: CDR1 SGHVS, CDR2 FNYEAQ. DNA for the CDR3: TGTGCCAGCAGCTTGGCCGGGGGGGAGCAGTACTTC. It translates to CASSLAGGEQYF.

This sequence joins TRBV18 and TRBJ2-7; TRBD1 aligns across 7 bases. Trimming cost V 1 base and J 0 bases; bases outside gene matches: 3. Germline values: CDR1 KGHSH, CDR2 LQKENI. The CDR3 runs to 15 residues. In DNA, the CDR3 is TGTGCCAGCTCACCACAACGGGACAGCTCCTACGAGCAGTACTTC. It is translated as CASSPQRDSSYEQYF.

This chain links TRBV29-1 with TRBJ2-3; 8 bases line up with TRBD2. Germline V gene sequence: CDR1 SQVTM, CDR2 ANQGSEA. J lost 2 bases, V lost 7 bases, and 8 bases had no gene match. The CDR3 has 14 amino acids. CDR3 amino acids: CSATSGSFTDTQYF. The CDR3 DNA sequence: TGCAGCGCCACTAGCGGTTCCTTCACAGATACGCAGTATTTT.

This chain joins TRBV10-1 and TRBJ1-5; 8 nucleotides line up with TRBD1. The CDR3 runs to 19 residues. The trim removed 2 bases at V and 1 base at J, leaving 13 bases unmatched. Germline CDR1 and CDR2: WNHNN and SYGVQD (reference sequence). The CDR3 spells CASSETGHNRGLSNQPQHF. Written as DNA, the CDR3 is TGCGCCAGCAGTGAGACGGGCCACAACAGGGGGTTAAGCAATCAGCCCCAGCATTTT.

The chain couples TRBV6-1 to TRBJ2-3; TRBD2 aligns across 10 bases. The germline V gene encodes CDR1 MNHNS and CDR2 SASEGT. The length of the CDR3 is 15 residues. The V gene end was trimmed by 6 bases and the J gene end by 6 bases; junction bases not matched to a gene: 9. The CDR3 loop is CASRSSGGPGDTQYF. DNA of the CDR3: TGTGCCAGCAGATCTAGCGGGGGACCCGGGGATACGCAGTATTTT.